One T cell receptor (beta chain) is described in this entry. Mismatch with germline at one junction end may stem from a read error. Libraries were prepared by immunoSEQ multiplex PCR; TCRdb keeps only in-frame clonotypes and omits some of them. The sample consists of 380,000 or so clones, 75% to 90% of them appearing once. CDR3 length: 11 amino acids. Germline V gene data show CDR1 as SNHLY and CDR2 as FYNNEI. The source of the sample is a study of blood T cell repertoires in COVID-19. The source is a woman in her sixties or seventies with COVID-19, enrolled during active disease. The chain links TRBV2 to TRBJ1-1, with D possibly being TRBD1 (5 bases). The sample consisted of peripheral blood. In nucleotides, the CDR3 is TGTGCCAGCAGTGAAGCAGGGGAACTTAACTTT. Protein: CASSEAGELNF.